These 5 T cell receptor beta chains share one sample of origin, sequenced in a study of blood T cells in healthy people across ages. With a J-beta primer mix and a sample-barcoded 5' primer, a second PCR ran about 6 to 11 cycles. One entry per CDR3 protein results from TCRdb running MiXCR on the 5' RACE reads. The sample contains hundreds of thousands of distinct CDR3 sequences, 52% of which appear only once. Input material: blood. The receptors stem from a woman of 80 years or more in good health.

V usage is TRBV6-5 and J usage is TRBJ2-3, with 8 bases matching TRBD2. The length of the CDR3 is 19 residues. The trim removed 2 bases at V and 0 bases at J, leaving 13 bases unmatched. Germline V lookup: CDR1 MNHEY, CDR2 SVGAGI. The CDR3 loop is CASSYRIIGGASSTDTQYF. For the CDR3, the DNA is TGTGCCAGCAGTTACCGGATAATCGGGGGGGCCTCTAGCACAGATACGCAGTATTTT.

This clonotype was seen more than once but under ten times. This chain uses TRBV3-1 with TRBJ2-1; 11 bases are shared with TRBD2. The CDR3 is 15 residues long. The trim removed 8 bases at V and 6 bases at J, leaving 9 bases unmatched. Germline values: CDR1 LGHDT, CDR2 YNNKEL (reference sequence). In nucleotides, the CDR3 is TGTGCCAGCGCCAGGGGCACTAGCGGGGGCAATGAGCAGTTCTTC. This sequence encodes CASARGTSGGNEQFF.

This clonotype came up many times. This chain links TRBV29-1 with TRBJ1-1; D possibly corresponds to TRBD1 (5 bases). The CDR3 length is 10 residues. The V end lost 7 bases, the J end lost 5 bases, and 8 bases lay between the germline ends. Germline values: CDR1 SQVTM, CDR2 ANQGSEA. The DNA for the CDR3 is TGCAGCGGGGGGGGGACTGAAGCTTTCTTT. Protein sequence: CSGGGTEAFF.

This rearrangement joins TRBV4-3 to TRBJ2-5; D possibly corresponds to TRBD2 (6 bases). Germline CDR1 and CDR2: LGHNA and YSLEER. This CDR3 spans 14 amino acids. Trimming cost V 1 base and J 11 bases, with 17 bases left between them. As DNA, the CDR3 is TGCGCCAGCAGCCAAGCCCCCTGGGGCGGGGAGCAGTACTTC. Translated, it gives CASSQAPWGGEQYF.

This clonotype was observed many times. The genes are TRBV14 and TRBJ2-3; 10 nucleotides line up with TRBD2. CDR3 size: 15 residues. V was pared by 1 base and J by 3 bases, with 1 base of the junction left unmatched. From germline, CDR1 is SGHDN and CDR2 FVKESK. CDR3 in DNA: TGTGCCAGCAGCCAAGGGGGACTAGCGACAGATACGCAGTATTTT. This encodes CASSQGGLATDTQYF. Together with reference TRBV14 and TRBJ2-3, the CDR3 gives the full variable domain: EAGVTQFPSHSVIEKGQTVTLRCDPISGHDNLYWYRRVMGKEIKFLLHFVKESKQDESGMPNNRFLAERTGGTYSTLKVQPAELEDSGVYFCASSQGGLATDTQYFGPGTRLTVL.